This T cell receptor beta chain was sequenced in a study of blood T cells in healthy people across ages. This clonotype has more than one count but fewer than ten. A second about 6 to 12 cycle PCR used barcoded and J-beta primers. TCRdb reprocessed the 5' RACE reads with MiXCR, giving one entry per CDR3 protein. The table has around 710,000 distinct CDR3 sequences, 40% to 45% seen once; the top ten hold around 20%. The clonotype originates from a woman aged 55 to 70 in good health. Source material: blood.

The CDR3 sequence: CASSVDPGTIEGYTF. In nucleotides, the CDR3 is TGTGCCAGCAGCGTAGACCCAGGGACGATCGAGGGCTACACCTTC. The chain has TRBV9 and TRBJ1-2; weak D call: TRBD1 (5 bases). V was clipped by 0 bases and J by 8 bases, with 17 bases between them. CDR1 and CDR2 from the germline V gene are SGDLS and YYNGEE. The length of the CDR3 is 15 residues.